This T cell receptor (beta chain) was retrieved from a study of blood T cell repertoires in COVID-19. In the authors' methods: It was from reference gene primer amplification that nucleated cell counts were estimated. Clones were sequenced by immunoSEQ multiplex PCR, and TCRdb holds only the in-frame ones, with some missing. V and J calls plus clone size are reproduced from that table; the DNA served to infer D and trimming. This sample has roughly 250,000 clones, with 80% to 95% found just once. The CDR3 contains 17 residues. The V segment lost 9 bases and the J segment 1 base; nucleotides outside the gene matches: 14. The germline gives CDR1 MDHEN, CDR2 SYDVKM.

Sequencing used PBMCs or T cells enriched from blood (not recorded which). The source of this sequence is a woman aged 18-30 years who had recovered from COVID-19. The gene calls are TRBV28 and TRBJ2-4, with 8 bases that match TRBD1. The DNA for the CDR3 is TGTGCCAGTGGGGGGCAGGGGGCTTTCCTTGCCAAAAACATTCAGTACTTC. Its protein product is CASGGQGAFLAKNIQYF.